This T cell receptor (beta chain) stems from a study of human T cells and chemical hapten exposure (dated by TCRdb to about 2021). About the investigation overall: Libraries were pooled for sequencing, and variation in per-sample TCR yields was attributed mainly to small differences in library volumes within the pool. Peripheral blood TCR repertoire changes were tracked in vivo in alopecia patients during primary and secondary sensitization to the hapten diphenylcyclopropenone (DPC). From each blood RNA sample, both TCR alpha and TCR beta chains were sequenced.

Ten or more counts support this clonotype. Its cognate antigen has yet to be identified. It has no much larger one-base neighbor in the sample; base qualities were not kept. The time point label, read with the paper, signifies: healthy volunteer bleed at 2 weeks. Total RNA was isolated from unfractionated whole blood collected in Tempus Blood RNA tubes. Four or five healthy volunteers acted as controls for TCR sequencing and had blood drawn at day 0, 2 weeks and 6 weeks. From its cysteine to its phenylalanine, the CDR3 spans 18 amino acids. Only CDR3 DNA is held: 54 bases, read in frame from base 1. CDR1 MDHEN and CDR2 SYDVKM were looked up in the germline V gene. V ends up 5 bases short and J 1 base short, with an unmatched junction base count of 11. Library generation was performed with RACE. Sequencing used a NextSeq 500. During library preparation, unique molecular identifiers were attached to individual cDNA molecules so that TCRs could be counted quantitatively and reproducibly. In the original analysis: Samples had a median of roughly 99,000 TCRs, with a range from about 23,224 to 750,000. V, J and CDR3 annotation of the TCR reads was carried out using the Decombinator software suite. For PS versus PT1 abundance plots, all samples were subsampled to the same number of TCRs (28,000). TCRs were defined as expanded if absent before sensitization and observed at least eight times at the 2-week time point. TCRdb reworked the public reads: Q25 trimming with fastp, MiXCR clone assembly, productive beta chains retained. One record per CDR3 amino acid sequence lists the most common genes and DNA. These V and J calls derive from TCRdb rather than the authors' analysis. The sample contains 75,000 to 100,000 distinct CDR3 sequences, around 8.8% of them found a single time. The leading ten clones occupy roughly 3.1% of the sample.

Broader findings and caveats from the paper: After repeated subsampling, the strength of the expansion versus patch-test correlation and the threshold at which it became significant changed. No change with DPC sensitization was found in the number of TCRs above 1 in 1000 frequency, and no evidence of global repertoire structure alterations was found.

The TCR sequence derives from a female donor in good health. Some clones in this sample may be carry-over from other donors' samples. Rearrangement joined TRBV28 to TRBJ2-6, with 7 bases in between that match TRBD1. Sequencing used whole blood. The CDR3 here reads CASSHLQGQRSGANVLTF. The DNA reads as follows: TGTGCCAGCAGTCACCTCCAGGGACAGAGATCTGGGGCCAACGTCCTGACTTTC.